This T cell receptor (beta chain) was sequenced during a study of spatial heterogeneity in lung cancer. Study-wide context: The count of detected beta-chain sequences consistently exceeded that of alpha-chain sequences. Study results and limitations: Whereas they appeared in blood less at follow-up, ubiquitous expanded tumor TCRs appeared there more at resection.

This clonotype has just a few counts. Its antigen is still unknown. Time point given: sample taken at primary tumor resection. Tumor, nontumor lung or frozen PBMC supplied whole RNA, sequenced without sorting. The donors were some 70 patients with non-small cell lung cancer that was early-stage and untreated. TCR cDNA molecules each had a unique molecular identifier. TCRdb itself ran the 5' RACE reads through MiXCR, one entry per CDR3 protein. The table lists 90,000 to 95,000 distinct CDR3 sequences, approximately 12% of them singletons, with about 41% in the top ten. The V and J ends lost 3 bases and 0 bases respectively, with 10 bases between them. The CDR3 is 15 amino acids. CDR1 and CDR2 from the germline V gene are SGDLS and YYNGEE.

The origin of this receptor is a male donor with early-stage non-small cell lung cancer. The sample here was PBMCs, taken at surgery. This chain connects TRBV9 to TRBJ2-4; D is undetermined. The CDR3 sequence is CASSGEELAKNIQYF. The CDR3, as DNA: TGTGCCAGCAGCGGCGAGGAACTAGCCAAAAACATTCAGTACTTC. Combining the CDR3 with reference TRBV9 and TRBJ2-4 gives the whole variable domain DSGVTQTPKHLITATGQRVTLRCSPRSGDLSVYWYQQSLDQGLQFLIQYYNGEERAKGNILERFSAQQFPDLHSELNLSSLELGDSALYFCASSGEELAKNIQYFGAGTRLSVL.